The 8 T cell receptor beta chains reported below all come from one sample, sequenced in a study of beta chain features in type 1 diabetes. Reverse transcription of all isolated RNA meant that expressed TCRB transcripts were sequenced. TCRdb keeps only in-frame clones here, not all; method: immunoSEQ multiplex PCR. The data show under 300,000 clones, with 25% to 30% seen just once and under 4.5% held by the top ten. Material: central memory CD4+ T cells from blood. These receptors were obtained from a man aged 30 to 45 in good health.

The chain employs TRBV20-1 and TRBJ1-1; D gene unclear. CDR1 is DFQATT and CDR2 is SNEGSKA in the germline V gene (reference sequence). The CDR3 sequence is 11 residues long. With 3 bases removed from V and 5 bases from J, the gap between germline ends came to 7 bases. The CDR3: CSASHGTEAFF. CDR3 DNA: TGCAGTGCTAGTCACGGAACTGAAGCTTTCTTT.

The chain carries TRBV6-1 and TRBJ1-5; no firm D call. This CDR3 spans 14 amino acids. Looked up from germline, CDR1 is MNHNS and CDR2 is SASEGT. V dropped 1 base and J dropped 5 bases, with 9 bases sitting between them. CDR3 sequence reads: CASSEVGRDQPQHF. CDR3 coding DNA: TGTGCCAGCAGTGAAGTGGGTCGGGATCAGCCCCAGCATTTT.

The CDR3 sequence is CAWSVIRASGELFF. The CDR3 DNA reads TGTGCCTGGAGTGTTATCCGCGCCAGCGGGGAGCTGTTTTTT. The chain links TRBV30 to TRBJ2-2, with no clear D. Germline V gene data show CDR1 as GTSNPN and CDR2 as SVGIG (reference sequence). Trimming pared 0 bases from V and 7 bases from J, leaving 12 bases between. The CDR3 spans 14 residues.

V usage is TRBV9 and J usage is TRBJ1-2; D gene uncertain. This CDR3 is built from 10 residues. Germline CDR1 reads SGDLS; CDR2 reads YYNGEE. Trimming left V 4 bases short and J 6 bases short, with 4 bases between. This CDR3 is CASSRNGYTF. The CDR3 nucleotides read TGTGCCAGCAGCAGAAATGGCTACACCTTC.

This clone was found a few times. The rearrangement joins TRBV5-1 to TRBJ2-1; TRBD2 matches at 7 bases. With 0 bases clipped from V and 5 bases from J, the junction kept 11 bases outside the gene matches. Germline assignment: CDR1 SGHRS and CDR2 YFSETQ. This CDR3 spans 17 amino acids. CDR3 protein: CASSLAGGRASHNEQFF. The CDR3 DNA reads TGCGCCAGCAGCTTGGCCGGAGGGAGGGCATCCCACAATGAGCAGTTCTTC.

The CDR3 coding sequence is TGCGCCAGCAGCTTAAGGACGGATGGCTATGGCTACACCTTC. Its translation is CASSLRTDGYGYTF. The chain links TRBV5-1 to TRBJ1-2; D not resolved. V was shortened by 2 bases and J by 4 bases, with 12 bases between the two germline ends. CDR3 length: 14 amino acids. CDR1 SGHRS and CDR2 YFSETQ come from the germline V gene.

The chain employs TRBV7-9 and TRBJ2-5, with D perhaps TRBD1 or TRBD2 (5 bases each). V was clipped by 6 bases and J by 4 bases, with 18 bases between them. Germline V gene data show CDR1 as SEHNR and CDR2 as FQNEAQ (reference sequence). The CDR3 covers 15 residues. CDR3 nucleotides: TGTGCCAGCAGTTATCCGGGGCCTTTGGGAGAGACCCAGTACTTC. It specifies CASSYPGPLGETQYF.

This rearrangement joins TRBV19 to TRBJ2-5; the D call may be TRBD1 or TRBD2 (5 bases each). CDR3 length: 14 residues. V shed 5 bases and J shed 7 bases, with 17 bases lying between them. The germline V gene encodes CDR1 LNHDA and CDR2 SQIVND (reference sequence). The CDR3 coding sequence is TGTGCCAGTAGTGCCTCCGGGGCTTTAGGGACCCAGTACTTC. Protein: CASSASGALGTQYF. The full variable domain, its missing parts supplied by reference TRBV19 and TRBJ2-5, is DGGITQSPKYLFRKEGQNVTLSCEQNLNHDAMYWYRQDPGQGLRLIYYSQIVNDFQKGDIAEGYSVSREKKESFPLTVTSAQKNPTAFYLCASSASGALGTQYFGPGTRLLVL.